This T cell receptor beta chain was recorded in a study of Graves' ophthalmopathy and Graves' hyperthyroidism. The CDR3 has 14 residues. Trimming removed 2 bases from V and 6 bases from J, with 11 bases in between. Scientists amplified the TCR beta CDR3 regions from RNA transcripts. Following a first-round RT-PCR that used HTBI primers, a second-round multiplex PCR was carried out. A single record per CDR3 protein comes from TCRdb applying MiXCR to the multiplex PCR reads. The sample contains over a million distinct CDR3 sequences, 35% to 45% of which appear only once. Input material: peripheral blood or thyroid tissue (not recorded which). The chain joins TRBV12-3 or TRBV12-4 to TRBJ1-5; no clear D. The sequence was obtained from an adult man with Graves' hyperthyroidism. CDR3 DNA: TGTGCCAGCAGTTTACGGGGAGGAAGTCAGCCCCAGCATTTT. Translating it yields CASSLRGGSQPQHF.